Detailed here is one T cell receptor beta chain. Its antigen remains unidentified. The data originate from a study of cytomegalovirus exposure and HLA in healthy donors. The CDR3 length is 14 residues. Germline V gene lookup returns CDR1 GTSNPN and CDR2 SVGIG (reference sequence). Unmatched junction bases numbered 5, after V lost 3 bases and J lost 3 bases. The PCR was carried out with 60 Vbeta primers and 13 Jbeta primers. Measured with immunoSEQ multiplex PCR; TCRdb has only the in-frame clones, and not every one. Of about 200,000 clones listed, approximately 83% were seen once; the top ten hold over 1.1%. Study results and limitations: Accurate predictions that matched the HLA-A and HLA-B alleles of most subjects were reportedly made from TCR beta sequences.

The rearrangement uses TRBV30 and TRBJ2-5, with 9 bases aligning to TRBD2. Input material: PBMCs. The sequence came from a girl aged 5-17 years in good health and CMV-seronegative. CDR3 in DNA: TGTGCCTGGAGGGTAGCGGGAGCTAAAGAGACCCAGTACTTC. Translating it yields CAWRVAGAKETQYF.